This is a list of T cell receptor beta chains from one sample in a study of blood T cell repertoires in COVID-19. Data came from immunoSEQ multiplex PCR; TCRdb stores just in-frame clones and leaves some out. The data hold approximately 90,000 clones, with roughly three quarters observed a single time. Sequencing was performed on peripheral blood. The receptors were gathered from a human donor in a cohort sampled during active COVID-19. CDR3s include the opening cysteine and the closing phenylalanine or tryptophan. A D gene is named only where the DNA matches it firmly. Where a row states a size, it is once, few, many or the class of an expanded clone; other rows omit it.

TGTGCTAGTGGTTTGGGAACAGGGGCCCCGGAAGATACGCAGTATTTT	CASGLGTGAPEDTQYF	TRBD1	TRBV12-5	TRBJ2-3	-
TGTGCCAGCAGCTCTTTAGCGGGAGGGCCGCCCGGGGAGCTGTTTTTT	CASSSLAGGPPGELFF	TRBD2	TRBV5-4	TRBJ2-2	-
TGTGCCAGCAGCTTACCGGGACTAGCGGGAGCACGGGAGCAGTACTTC	CASSLPGLAGAREQYF	TRBD2	TRBV7-2	TRBJ2-7	-
TGTGCCAGCAGTCGCCCTACAGGGAAACCCTCCGATGAGCAGTTCTTC	CASSRPTGKPSDEQFF	-	TRBV28	TRBJ2-1	-
TGTGCCAGCAGTTTAAACAGGGGAAACGACGGCTACACCTTC	CASSLNRGNDGYTF	TRBD1	TRBV6-6	TRBJ1-2	-
TGTGCCAGCAGCCCGACAGACGGTGAGCAGTTCTTC	CASSPTDGEQFF	-	TRBV14	TRBJ2-1	-
TGTGCCAGCAGCAAACGTCGGACAGGGAAGACCTACGAGCAGTACTTC	CASSKRRTGKTYEQYF	-	TRBV21-1	TRBJ2-7	few
TGTGCCAGCAGTGAAAGTTTTTCGTTGACAGGGCCGTGGGAAAAACTGTTTTTT	CASSESFSLTGPWEKLFF	TRBD1	TRBV6-1	TRBJ1-4	-
TGTGCCAGCAGTAAACGCGGGGGGGAGCGGGGTATGAATGAGCAGTTCTTC	CASSKRGGERGMNEQFF	TRBD2	TRBV6-9	TRBJ2-1	-
TGTGCCAGCAGCCAAGGCCCGGAGGACTATGGCTACACCTTC	CASSQGPEDYGYTF	-	TRBV3-1/TRBV3-2	TRBJ1-2	-
TGTGCCAGCAGTCCGGGAACCAATCAGCCCCAGCATTTT	CASSPGTNQPQHF	-	TRBV7-3	TRBJ1-5	-
TGCGCCAGCAATCGGGGGGACATGAACACTGAAGCTTTCTTT	CASNRGDMNTEAFF	-	TRBV5-1	TRBJ1-1	-
TGTGCCAGCTCACTTAACCGGGGGAACAATGAGCAGTTCTTC	CASSLNRGNNEQFF	-	TRBV18	TRBJ2-1	-
TGTGCCAGCAGCTTACGACAGGGACACACTGAAGCTTTCTTT	CASSLRQGHTEAFF	TRBD1	TRBV11-3	TRBJ1-1	-
TGCGCCAGCAGCCAAACCGGGACAGGCAGCACAGATACGCAGTATTTT	CASSQTGTGSTDTQYF	TRBD1	TRBV4-1	TRBJ2-3	few
TGTGCCAGCAGCTCTCAAGGGTCGTGGGGGCTAATGAACACTGAAGCTTTCTTT	CASSSQGSWGLMNTEAFF	-	TRBV5-4	TRBJ1-1	-